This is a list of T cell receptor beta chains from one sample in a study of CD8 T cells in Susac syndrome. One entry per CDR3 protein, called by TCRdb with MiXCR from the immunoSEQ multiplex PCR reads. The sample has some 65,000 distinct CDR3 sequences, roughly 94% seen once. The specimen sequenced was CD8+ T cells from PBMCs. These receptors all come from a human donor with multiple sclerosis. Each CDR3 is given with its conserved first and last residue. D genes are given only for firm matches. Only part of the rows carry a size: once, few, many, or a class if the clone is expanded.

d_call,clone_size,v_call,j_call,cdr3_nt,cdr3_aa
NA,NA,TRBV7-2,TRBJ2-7,TGTGCCAGCAGCCCGCATTTGGAGATATTTAGAATTACCTACGAGCAGTACTTC,CASSPHLEIFRITYEQYF
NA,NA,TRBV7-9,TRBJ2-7,TGTGCCAGCAGAGCCCTTAATACCGCCGGACTGTCCTACGAGCAGTACTTC,CASRALNTAGLSYEQYF
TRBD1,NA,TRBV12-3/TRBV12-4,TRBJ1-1,TGTGCCAGCAGAACACAGGGGTCCACTGAAGCTTTCTTT,CASRTQGSTEAFF
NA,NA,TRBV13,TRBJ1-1,TGTGCCAGCAGCTTAGCTCTCGTGGGGAACACTGAAGCTTTCTTT,CASSLALVGNTEAFF
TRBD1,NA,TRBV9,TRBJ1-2,TGTGCCAGCAGCAACCGGGACAGGGCGAGAGGCTACACCTTC,CASSNRDRARGYTF
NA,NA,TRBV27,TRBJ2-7,TGTGCCAGCAGTTCGAACAGACCTGTCTACGAGCAGTACTTC,CASSSNRPVYEQYF
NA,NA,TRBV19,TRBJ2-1,TGTGCCAGTAGTGAGGGCAATGAGCAGTTCTTC,CASSEGNEQFF
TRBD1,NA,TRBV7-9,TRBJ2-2,TGTGCCAGCAGCTTGACAGGGGGCCCGAACACCGGGGAGCTGTTTTTT,CASSLTGGPNTGELFF
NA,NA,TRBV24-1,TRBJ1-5,TGTGCCACCAGTGCGTCACAGGGAAATCAGCCCCAGCATTTT,CATSASQGNQPQHF
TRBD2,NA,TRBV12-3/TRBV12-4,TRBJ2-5,TGTGCCAGCAGTTTAGCGGGGGGGGAGACCCAGTACTTC,CASSLAGGETQYF
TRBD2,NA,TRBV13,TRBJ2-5,TGTGCCAGCAGCTTAAGGGCTAGCGGGGGTAAAGAGACCCAGTACTTC,CASSLRASGGKETQYF
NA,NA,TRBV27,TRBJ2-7,TGTGCCAGCAGTTTATCGAGTGCGACTGGACATTACGAGCAGTACTTC,CASSLSSATGHYEQYF
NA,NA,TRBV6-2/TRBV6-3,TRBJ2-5,TGTGCCAGCAGCTCCCAGGAGACGTACGGAGAGACCCAGTACTTC,CASSSQETYGETQYF
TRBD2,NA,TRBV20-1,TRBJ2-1,TGCAGTGCTAGAGGCCGGGCGGCCGGGACTATCAATGAGCAGTTCTTC,CSARGRAAGTINEQFF
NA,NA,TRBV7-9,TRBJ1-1,TGTGCCAGCAGCTCGGGACTTCCGGGGGCTTTCTTT,CASSSGLPGAFF
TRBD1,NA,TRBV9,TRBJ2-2,TGTGCCAGCAGCGCCCGGGACAGGGGGACCGGGGAGCTGTTTTTT,CASSARDRGTGELFF
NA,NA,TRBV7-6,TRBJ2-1,TGTGCCAGCAGCTCCAGCGGCAATGAGCAGTTCTTC,CASSSSGNEQFF
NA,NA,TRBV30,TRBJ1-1,TGTGCCTGGACGGAGTTGACAGATGGTACTGAAGCTTTCTTT,CAWTELTDGTEAFF
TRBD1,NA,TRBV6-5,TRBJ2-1,TGTGCCATCTCTTCCCGGGACAGGGGGTACAATGAGCAGTTCTTC,CAISSRDRGYNEQFF
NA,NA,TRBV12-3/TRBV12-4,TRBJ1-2,TGTGCCAGCATCGGACTTAACTATGGCTACACCTTC,CASIGLNYGYTF
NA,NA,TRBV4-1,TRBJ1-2,TGCGCCAGCAGCCAAGCGGGACTCATGAGCGATGGCTACACCTTC,CASSQAGLMSDGYTF
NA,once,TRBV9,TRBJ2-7,TGTGCCAGCAGCGTAGTTCCGGGAGACTCCTACGAGCAGTACTTC,CASSVVPGDSYEQYF
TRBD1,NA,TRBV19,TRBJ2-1,TGTGCCAGTAGTACCGATCAACAGGGGGCTAGGTTTAATGAGCAGTTCTTC,CASSTDQQGARFNEQFF
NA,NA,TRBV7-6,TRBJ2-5,TGTGCCAGCAGCTTAGACCTCCGACAGACCTGGGAGACCCAGTACTTC,CASSLDLRQTWETQYF
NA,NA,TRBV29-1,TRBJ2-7,TGCAGCGCTTCGACAGCGACCACCTACGAGCAGTACTTC,CSASTATTYEQYF
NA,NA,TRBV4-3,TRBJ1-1,TGCGCCAGCAGCTCACAGGGTGTTTGGGAGAACACTGAAGCTTTCTTT,CASSSQGVWENTEAFF
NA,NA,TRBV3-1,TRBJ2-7,TGTGCCAGCAGCCAAGATATCGGGCCCCAGTACGAGCAGTACTTC,CASSQDIGPQYEQYF
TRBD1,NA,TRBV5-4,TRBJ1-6,TGTGCCAGCAGCTTGCCGGGACAGGGTGGTTCACCCCTCCACTTT,CASSLPGQGGSPLHF
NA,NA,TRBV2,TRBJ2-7,TGTGCCAGCAGTGAAGGGGGGGGGCCCTCCTACGAGCAGTACTTC,CASSEGGGPSYEQYF
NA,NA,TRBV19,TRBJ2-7,TGTGCCAGTAATGGACAGGAGGGCCACGAGCAGTACTTC,CASNGQEGHEQYF
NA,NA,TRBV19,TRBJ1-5,TGTGCCAGTACCCTAGACTCCAATCAGCCCCAGCATTTT,CASTLDSNQPQHF
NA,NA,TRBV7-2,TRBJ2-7,TGTGCCAGCAGCTTAATCGGAGGAGAGCAGTACTTC,CASSLIGGEQYF
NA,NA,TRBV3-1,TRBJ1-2,TGTGCCAGCAGCCCCGGGAACTATGGCTACACCTTC,CASSPGNYGYTF
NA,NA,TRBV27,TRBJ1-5,TGTGCCAGCAGTTCCGGGGGGAGCAATCAGCCCCAGCATTTT,CASSSGGSNQPQHF
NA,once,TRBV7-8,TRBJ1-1,TGTGCCAGCAGCTCACGTGTAGCAGGGAGAGAGAACACTGAAGCTTTCTTT,CASSSRVAGRENTEAFF
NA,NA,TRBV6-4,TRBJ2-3,TGTGCCAGCAACCACAGCGCAGATACGCAGTATTTT,CASNHSADTQYF
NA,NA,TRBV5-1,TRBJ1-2,TGCGCCAGCAGCTTAGAGGGGAACGGCTACACCTTC,CASSLEGNGYTF
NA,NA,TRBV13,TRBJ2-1,TGTGCCAGCAGCTCTAGGAGCTCCTACAATGAGCAGTTCTTC,CASSSRSSYNEQFF
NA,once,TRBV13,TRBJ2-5,TGTGCCAGCCGTCGGGGTGTTCAAGAGACCCAGTACTTC,CASRRGVQETQYF
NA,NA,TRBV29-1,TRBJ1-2,TGCAGCGTTGAAGATCCCCGGGGGTTTACCAATGGCTACACCTTC,CSVEDPRGFTNGYTF
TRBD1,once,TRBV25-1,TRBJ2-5,TGTGCCAGCAGTGAATGGGACAGGGAAGGGACCCAGTACTTC,CASSEWDREGTQYF
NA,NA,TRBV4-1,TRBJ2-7,TGCGCCAGCAGCCTCCGGGACGTCGCCTACGAGCAGTACTTC,CASSLRDVAYEQYF
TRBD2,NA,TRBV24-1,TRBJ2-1,TGTGCCACCAGACTAGCGGGGGGGGACAATGAGCAGTTCTTC,CATRLAGGDNEQFF
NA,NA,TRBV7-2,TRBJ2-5,TGTGCCAGCAGCTTAGCGCCACAGAACCAAGAGACCCAGTACTTC,CASSLAPQNQETQYF
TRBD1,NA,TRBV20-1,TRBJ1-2,TGCAGTGCTAGAGCCTCCGGGACAGGGGACTATGGCTACACCTTC,CSARASGTGDYGYTF